The 19 T cell receptor beta chains below all came from one sample that was sequenced in a study of T-cell reconstitution after alpha-beta-depleted transplantation in children. Unique molecular identifiers tagged the TCRbeta library. TCRdb re-derived calls from the PCR reads in MiXCR, one entry per CDR3 protein. The sample carries about 500,000 distinct CDR3 sequences, about an eighth recorded once. The sample consisted of PBMCs, mostly from graft donor cells, taken 180 days after TCRalphabeta/CD19-depleted stem cell transplant. These receptors all stem from a female patient aged 2-9 years who had a stem cell transplant for aplastic anemia, so the T cells may come from the graft donor.

This clonotype has only a few counts. The chain joins TRBV12-3 or TRBV12-4 to TRBJ2-7; no definite D call. The CDR3 spans 14 residues. Trimming shortened V by 3 bases and J by 0 bases, and 9 bases separated the two germline ends. CDR3 bases: TGTGCCAGCAGTTTCCGGACGGACTCCTACGAGCAGTACTTC. It specifies CASSFRTDSYEQYF.

This clonotype was observed a handful of times. The chain uses TRBV4-2 and TRBJ2-3, with 9 positions matching TRBD2. V lost 3 bases to trimming and J lost 0 bases; unmatched junction nucleotides: 1. The CDR3 runs to 15 residues. The germline V gene has CDR1 LGHNA and CDR2 YNFKEQ. The CDR3 region has the DNA TGTGCCAGCAGCCATGCGGGAGGGAGCACAGATACGCAGTATTTT. Amino acids: CASSHAGGSTDTQYF.

This clonotype came up once. CDR3 loop: CASGEGGNTQYF. Here the CDR3 DNA reads TGTGCCAGCGGGGAAGGGGGTAATACGCAGTATTTT. The chain carries TRBV6-6 and TRBJ2-3, with a tentative D call TRBD1 (6 bases). V was pared by 8 bases and J by 7 bases, with 13 bases between. Per germline, CDR1 MNHNY and CDR2 SVGAGI (reference sequence). The CDR3 has 12 residues.

This clonotype has only a few counts. This chain connects TRBV29-1 to TRBJ1-1; D unclear. V was cut by 1 base and J by 6 bases, with 12 bases left in between. CDR1 SQVTM and CDR2 ANQGSEA come from the germline V gene. The CDR3 runs 13 residues. The chain's CDR3 is CSVEGRITPEAFF. The CDR3 nucleotides read TGCAGCGTTGAAGGCAGGATAACCCCTGAAGCTTTCTTT.

This chain links TRBV3-1 with TRBJ2-2, with D possibly being TRBD1 (6 bases). Trimming removed 1 base at V and 5 bases at J, with 8 bases between. CDR3 length: 14 residues. Germline CDR1 and CDR2: LGHDT and YNNKEL (reference sequence). CDR3 coding DNA: TGTGCCAGCAGCCAAGTCAGGGGAACCGGGGAGCTGTTTTTT. This encodes CASSQVRGTGELFF.

This chain uses TRBV5-1 with TRBJ1-6, with 8 positions matching TRBD1. CDR3 length equals 16 residues. In germline, CDR1 is SGHRS, CDR2 YFSETQ. After removal of 2 bases from V and 7 bases from J, the junction contained 8 bases not matched to a gene. The CDR3 spells CASSLRTGTTNSPLHF. The CDR3 coding sequence is TGCGCCAGCAGCTTAAGGACAGGGACAACGAATTCACCCCTCCACTTT.

The sample holds a few counts of this clonotype. This chain joins TRBV12-3 or TRBV12-4 and TRBJ2-2; D remains unclear. The V end was cut by 7 bases, the J end by 5 bases, with 14 bases between. CDR3 size: 14 residues. DNA for the CDR3: TGTGCCAGCACTTTCGTCCCGAGGACCGGGGAGCTGTTTTTT. It yields the protein CASTFVPRTGELFF.

Ten or more counts support this clonotype. This chain connects TRBV20-1 to TRBJ2-1; D ambiguous. Per germline, CDR1 DFQATT and CDR2 SNEGSKA (reference sequence). V was pared by 5 bases and J by 2 bases, with 16 bases between. CDR3 size: 15 residues. CDR3 sequence: CSAARAGPPYNEQFF. CDR3 DNA sequence: TGCAGTGCTGCTCGAGCCGGACCCCCCTACAATGAGCAGTTCTTC.

V is TRBV4-3 and J is TRBJ1-1, with 9 bases lining up with TRBD1. The germline V gene encodes CDR1 LGHNA and CDR2 YSLEER. The CDR3 spans 16 residues. J gave up 3 bases and V 0 bases, and 5 bases lay outside the gene matches. CDR3 protein: CASSQEPTGGYTEAFF. Written as DNA, the CDR3 is TGCGCCAGCAGCCAAGAACCGACAGGGGGATACACTGAAGCTTTCTTT.

The chain combines TRBV9 with TRBJ2-7; 9 bases are shared with TRBD2. After removal of 5 bases from V and 5 bases from J, the junction contained 8 bases not matched to a gene. Germline V CDR1 and CDR2: SGDLS, YYNGEE. The CDR3 extends over 14 amino acids. The CDR3 DNA reads TGTGCCAGCAGTGGAGCGGGAGGATTCCACGAGCAGTACTTC. Translated: CASSGAGGFHEQYF.

Only a few counts were recorded for this clonotype. V is TRBV5-1 and J is TRBJ2-5; 11 bases fit TRBD1. V was clipped by 4 bases and J by 5 bases; unmatched bases: 7. The germline gives CDR1 SGHRS, CDR2 YFSETQ. The CDR3 extends over 15 amino acids. The CDR3 region is CASSTGTGGMETQYF. Here the CDR3 DNA reads TGCGCCAGCAGCACCGGGACAGGGGGGATGGAGACCCAGTACTTC.

V usage is TRBV24-1 and J usage is TRBJ2-3, with D maybe TRBD1 (6 bases). The CDR3 is 18 residues long. Germline CDR1 reads KGHDR; CDR2 reads SFDVKD. V was clipped by 4 bases and J by 6 bases, with 25 bases between them. CDR3 residues: CATSDWGRDTSFGDTQYF. CDR3 DNA: TGTGCCACCAGTGACTGGGGCCGGGACACAAGTTTCGGGGATACGCAGTATTTT.

The CDR3, as DNA: TGCAGTCCTATAGAGGTCACAGGGGAGGACAATGAGCAGTTCTTC. Encoded protein: CSPIEVTGEDNEQFF. This chain joins TRBV20-1 and TRBJ2-1; D possibly corresponds to TRBD1 (7 bases). CDR3 length: 15 amino acids. V dropped 8 bases and J dropped 5 bases, with 22 bases sitting between them. The germline CDR1 and CDR2 sequences are DFQATT and SNEGSKA (reference sequence).

The rearrangement links TRBV7-2 to TRBJ2-5, with 7 bases lining up with TRBD1. Germline assignment: CDR1 SGHTA and CDR2 FQGNSA. With 4 bases clipped from V and 4 bases from J, the junction kept 9 bases outside the gene matches. This CDR3 region has 15 residues. The CDR3 sequence: CASSSRGRGLETQYF. The CDR3 bases are TGTGCCAGCAGCTCTAGGGGGCGCGGGTTAGAGACCCAGTACTTC.

The chain has TRBV12-3 or TRBV12-4 and TRBJ1-1; D unresolved. Trimming took 5 bases from V and 0 from J, leaving 13 bases between them. The length of the CDR3 is 15 residues. The CDR3, as DNA: TGTGCCAGCAGTCTATGGACTGGCCTGAACACTGAAGCTTTCTTT. This translates into CASSLWTGLNTEAFF.

This clonotype was seen a handful of times. The chain has TRBV7-2 and TRBJ2-2, with no clear D. Between the trimmed V and J ends, which lost 4 bases and 2 bases, there was a span of 17 bases. This CDR3 comprises 17 residues. From germline, CDR1 is SGHTA and CDR2 FQGNSA. CDR3 in amino acids: CASSSIPDGVNTGELFF. Written as DNA, the CDR3 is TGTGCCAGCAGCTCCATCCCGGACGGCGTCAACACCGGGGAGCTGTTTTTT.

The rearrangement joins TRBV25-1 to TRBJ1-3; 7 positions agree with TRBD1. The J segment lost 3 bases and the V segment lost 5 bases, leaving 4 bases of the junction unmatched. The CDR3 consists of 14 residues. CDR1 and CDR2 from the germline V gene are MGHDK and SYGVNS. The CDR3 nucleotides read TGTGCCAGCAGTACGACAGGGATTGGAAACACCATATATTTT. It codes for CASSTTGIGNTIYF.

V is TRBV7-9 and J is TRBJ2-3; 13 nucleotides match TRBD2. The V segment lost 3 bases and the J segment 4 bases; nucleotides outside the gene matches: 10. The CDR3 contains 18 residues. The V gene's germline CDR1 is SEHNR and CDR2 FQNEAQ (reference sequence). The CDR3 reads CASSFRVGLAGVPDTQYF. Here the CDR3 DNA reads TGTGCCAGCAGCTTTAGGGTCGGACTAGCGGGAGTCCCAGATACGCAGTATTTT.

This clonotype was counted only a few times. V gene TRBV28 combines with J gene TRBJ1-4, with D tentatively TRBD1 (6 bases). CDR3 length: 15 residues. Trimming took 3 bases from V and 4 from J, leaving 12 bases between them. Germline V gene lookup returns CDR1 MDHEN and CDR2 SYDVKM. CDR3 protein: CASSFMDRINEKLFF. DNA for the CDR3: TGTGCCAGCAGTTTTATGGACAGAATTAATGAAAAACTGTTTTTT.